These 27 T cell receptor beta chains came from one sample sequenced in a study of T cell responses to AZD1222 COVID-19 vaccine (dated by TCRdb to about 2021). Receptor amplification or capture employed the immunoSEQ multiplex PCR assay. This is the immuneACCESS table as TCRdb keeps it, with only in-frame sequences that have V and J called. A part of the clones is gone; compared with another copy, unresolved V genes explain less than half, and the rest is unexplained. The sample includes approximately 100,000 clones, with 85% to 90% observed a single time. Roughly a sixth of the sample rests with the top ten. The sample's time point label is to be understood as: baseline before first vaccination. This specimen was peripheral blood, taken on day 0 of AZD1222 vaccination. The receptor set was obtained from an adult in good health.

The rearrangement joins TRBV27 to TRBJ2-3; the D gene is possibly TRBD2 (6 bases). The CDR3 extends over 16 amino acids. The V gene's germline CDR1 is MNHEY and CDR2 SMNVEV (reference sequence). Trimming took 3 bases from V and 2 from J, leaving 15 bases between them. The CDR3 sequence: CASSLETGADTDTQYF. The CDR3 DNA reads TGTGCCAGCAGTTTGGAGACGGGAGCCGACACAGATACGCAGTATTTT.

The V gene is TRBV5-8, the J gene TRBJ2-2; 10 bases match TRBD2. Trimming at V came to 0 bases and at J to 2 bases, leaving 10 bases not matched to a gene. There are 19 residues in the CDR3. Germline CDR1 is SGHTS and CDR2 is YDEGEE. The DNA of the CDR3 is TGTGCCAGCAGCTTGGGGACTAGCGGAGACCGGGGAAACACCGGGGAGCTGTTTTTT. This sequence encodes CASSLGTSGDRGNTGELFF.

This chain connects TRBV11-2 to TRBJ2-3, with D possibly called TRBD1 or TRBD2 (5 bases each). The CDR3 contains 15 residues. Trimming removed 6 bases from V and 4 bases from J, with 17 bases in between. Germline loops: CDR1 SGHAT, CDR2 FQNNGV. CDR3 protein: CASRPGTKTPDTQYF. The CDR3, as DNA: TGTGCCAGCAGGCCCGGGACGAAAACACCAGATACGCAGTATTTT.

In this sample, this clone turned up a few times. The gene calls are TRBV19 and TRBJ2-4; the D is unclear. This CDR3 contains 17 residues. V lost 3 bases and J 0 bases, leaving 15 bases between the germline ends. From germline, CDR1 is LNHDA and CDR2 SQIVND (reference sequence). CDR3 loop: CASSIRPDLLAKNIQYF. The CDR3 DNA reads TGTGCCAGTAGTATTAGACCGGATTTACTAGCCAAAAACATTCAGTACTTC. The whole variable domain, remainder taken from reference TRBV19 and TRBJ2-4, is DGGITQSPKYLFRKEGQNVTLSCEQNLNHDAMYWYRQDPGQGLRLIYYSQIVNDFQKGDIAEGYSVSREKKESFPLTVTSAQKNPTAFYLCASSIRPDLLAKNIQYFGAGTRLSVL.

Remarks on this clone: Sequence at one end of the junction differs from germline and may be a read error. The chain links TRBV9 to TRBJ2-1, with 10 bases aligning to TRBD1. Germline loops: CDR1 SGDLS, CDR2 YYNGEE. The CDR3 runs to 16 residues. The CDR3 spells CASSHWDRGSNNEQFF. The DNA for the CDR3 is TGTGCCAGCAGCCATTGGGACAGGGGCTCCAACAATGAGCAGTTCTTC.

The chain combines TRBV5-1 with TRBJ1-1, with unresolved D. Trimming left V 1 base short and J 4 bases short, with 11 bases between. The germline V gene encodes CDR1 SGHRS and CDR2 YFSETQ. The CDR3 has 14 amino acids. CDR3 sequence: CASSLPGRVTEAFF. CDR3 DNA: TGCGCCAGCAGCTTGCCGGGCCGAGTCACTGAAGCTTTCTTT.

This chain links TRBV12-3 or TRBV12-4 with TRBJ1-6, with D uncertain. Trimming took 1 base from V and 8 from J, leaving 6 bases between them. The CDR3 has 13 amino acids. The CDR3 loop reads CASSLVSDSPLHF. The CDR3 region has the DNA TGTGCCAGCAGTTTAGTTTCAGATTCACCCCTCCACTTT.

The rearrangement links TRBV2 to TRBJ1-1, with a possible D match to TRBD1 (5 bases). This CDR3 spans 14 amino acids. CDR1 and CDR2 (germline): SNHLY, FYNNEI. V lost 4 bases and J lost 3, with 12 bases in between. The CDR3, as DNA: TGTGCCAGCAGTGGATGGGGCAGGGACACTGAAGCTTTCTTT. This encodes CASSGWGRDTEAFF. The complete variable domain, with remaining parts taken from reference TRBV2 and TRBJ1-1, reads EPEVTQTPSHQVTQMGQEVILRCVPISNHLYFYWYRQILGQKVEFLVSFYNNEISEKSEIFDDQFSVERPDGSNFTLKIRSTKLEDSAMYFCASSGWGRDTEAFFGQGTRLTVV.

V usage is TRBV25-1 and J usage is TRBJ2-3, with D perhaps TRBD2 (5 bases). Trimming removed 9 bases from V and 4 bases from J, with 14 bases in between. The CDR3 contains 13 residues. Per the germline V gene, CDR1 is MGHDK and CDR2 is SYGVNS. The CDR3 protein is CASSVHGADTQYF. CDR3 nucleotide sequence: TGTGCCAGTAGCGTTCATGGGGCAGATACGCAGTATTTT.

The chain combines TRBV4-1 with TRBJ1-1, with D perhaps matching TRBD1 (5 bases). Germline values: CDR1 MGHRA, CDR2 YSYEKL. Trimming pared 1 base from V and 4 bases from J, leaving 16 bases between. CDR3 length: 16 residues. In DNA form, the CDR3 reads TGCGCCAGCAGCCAAGCATACGGGGGTGGGGGCACTGAAGCTTTCTTT. It yields the protein CASSQAYGGGGTEAFF.

This clone was counted a single time. V gene TRBV5-1 combines with J gene TRBJ2-5; possibly TRBD1 or TRBD2 for D (6 bases each). Germline loops: CDR1 SGHRS, CDR2 YFSETQ. The V end was cut by 1 base, the J end by 5 bases, with 15 bases between. The CDR3 loop spans 15 amino acids. The CDR3 here is CASSLIQGRGETQYF. The CDR3 nucleotides read TGCGCCAGCAGCTTGATACAGGGACGGGGGGAGACCCAGTACTTC.

V is TRBV3-1 (or the pseudogene TRBV3-2) and J is TRBJ1-1; possible D gene TRBD1, 5 bases. Trimming stripped 4 bases from V and 1 base from J, with 13 bases between. The V gene's germline CDR1 is LGHDT and CDR2 YNNKEL (reference sequence). This CDR3 has 15 residues. CDR3 sequence: CASSPSSQGNTEAFF. DNA for the CDR3: TGTGCCAGCAGCCCGTCCTCTCAGGGGAACACTGAAGCTTTCTTT.

The chain recombines TRBV5-1 with TRBJ2-6; unclear D gene. This CDR3 has 12 amino acids. CDR1 SGHRS and CDR2 YFSETQ come from the germline V gene. V was clipped by 10 bases and J by 5 bases, with 10 bases between them. The CDR3 sequence: CASQSRANVLTF. The CDR3 DNA reads TGCGCCTCACAAAGTCGGGCCAACGTCCTGACTTTC. The whole variable domain, filled in from reference TRBV5-1 and TRBJ2-6, reads KAGVTQTPRYLIKTRGQQVTLSCSPISGHRSVSWYQQTPGQGLQFLFEYFSETQRNKGNFPGRFSGRQFSNSRSEMNVSTLELGDSALYLCASQSRANVLTFGAGSRLTVL.

This clone was observed once. V gene TRBV5-4 combines with J gene TRBJ2-5; D remains unclear. CDR1 and CDR2 from the germline V gene are SGHNT and YYREEE (reference sequence). The CDR3 consists of 14 residues. V shed 4 bases and J shed 2 bases, with 12 bases lying between them. Here the CDR3 DNA reads TGTGCCAGCAGCCTGGTGAGCTCACAAGAGACCCAGTACTTC. It yields the protein CASSLVSSQETQYF.

The V gene is TRBV2, the J gene TRBJ2-3, with a possible D match to TRBD1 (5 bases). CDR3 length equals 12 residues. The germline gives CDR1 SNHLY, CDR2 FYNNEI. V lost 9 bases and J 0 bases, leaving 7 bases between the germline ends. The CDR3 reads CASDRSTDTQYF. The CDR3 DNA reads TGTGCCAGTGACAGAAGCACAGATACGCAGTATTTT.

In its sample, this clone was seen a few times. The chain carries TRBV4-2 and TRBJ2-7; 13 nucleotides line up with TRBD2. There are 16 residues in the CDR3. Trimming at V came to 0 bases and at J to 7 bases, leaving 6 bases not matched to a gene. Germline CDR1 reads LGHNA; CDR2 reads YNFKEQ. The CDR3 DNA reads as TGTGCCAGCAGCCAAGATCCACTAGCGGGAGGGCGAGAGCAGTACTTC. It encodes CASSQDPLAGGREQYF.

The chain has TRBV7-8 and TRBJ2-1, with 10 nucleotides matching TRBD2. Trimming removed 4 bases from V and 1 base from J; junction bases left unmatched: 10. CDR1 is SGHVS, CDR2 FQNEAQ, per germline. The CDR3 is 18 amino acids. The CDR3 sequence is CASSSSSGRGPSYNEQFF. In DNA form, the CDR3 reads TGTGCCAGCAGCTCGTCTAGCGGGAGAGGTCCATCCTACAATGAGCAGTTCTTC.

The chain links TRBV29-1 to TRBJ1-2, with D perhaps TRBD1 (6 bases). V was pared by 8 bases and J by 8 bases, with 18 bases between. CDR1 SQVTM and CDR2 ANQGSEA come from the germline V gene. The CDR3 sequence is 12 residues long. Written as DNA, the CDR3 is TGCAGCATAGGGGGGGGCGGTGGCGGCTACACCTTC. This sequence encodes CSIGGGGGGYTF.

This chain joins TRBV2 and TRBJ1-1, with D perhaps matching TRBD1 (5 bases). CDR1 SNHLY and CDR2 FYNNEI come from the germline V gene. The CDR3 runs 14 residues. The germline V and J ends were trimmed by 6 bases and 4 bases, with 15 bases remaining between them. As DNA, the CDR3 is TGTGCCAGCAGCGGTCAGGGTTACGGCACTGAAGCTTTCTTT. This translates into CASSGQGYGTEAFF.

The V call is TRBV5-1, the J call TRBJ1-1; D remains ambiguous. In germline, CDR1 is SGHRS, CDR2 YFSETQ. This CDR3 contains 13 residues. The V gene lost 5 bases and the J gene lost 1 base, with 9 bases spanning the gap. The CDR3 reads CASRPGQNTEAFF. The CDR3 bases are TGCGCCAGCAGGCCCGGGCAGAACACTGAAGCTTTCTTT.

The chain is built from TRBV5-5 and TRBJ1-3; D is uncertain. This CDR3 spans 14 amino acids. CDR1 is SGHKS, CDR2 YYEKEE, per germline (reference sequence). The germline V and J ends were trimmed by 2 bases and 0 bases, with 6 bases remaining between them. CDR3 amino acids: CASSLMSSGNTIYF. The CDR3 region has the DNA TGTGCCAGCAGCTTAATGAGCTCTGGAAACACCATATATTTT. The whole variable domain, filled in from reference TRBV5-5 and TRBJ1-3, reads DAGVTQSPTHLIKTRGQQVTLRCSPISGHKSVSWYQQVLGQGPQFIFQYYEKEERGRGNFPDRFSARQFPNYSSELNVNALLLGDSALYLCASSLMSSGNTIYFGEGSWLTVV.

The rearrangement uses TRBV11-2 and TRBJ2-2; TRBD2 matches 8 bases. From germline, CDR1 is SGHAT and CDR2 FQNNGV. V lost 5 bases and J lost 1; bases outside the gene matches: 6. This CDR3 has 16 residues. The CDR3 region is CASSELAGGNTGELFF. For the CDR3, the DNA is TGTGCCAGCAGCGAGCTGGCGGGAGGGAACACCGGGGAGCTGTTTTTT.

V gene TRBV6-5 combines with J gene TRBJ1-2; 7 bases are shared with TRBD1. Germline-derived CDR1 and CDR2 are MNHEY and SVGAGI. The CDR3 extends over 13 amino acids. V lost 5 bases, J lost 2 bases, and 2 bases stayed unmatched. CDR3 sequence: CASSQTGNYGYTF. The CDR3 nucleotides read TGTGCCAGCAGTCAGACAGGGAACTATGGCTACACCTTC.

The chain combines TRBV6-2 or TRBV6-3 with TRBJ2-7, with TRBD2 identical over 12 bases. Germline values: CDR1 MNHEY, CDR2 SVGEGT. This CDR3 has 16 amino acids. The J segment lost 3 bases and the V segment lost 1 base, leaving 4 bases of the junction unmatched. As DNA, the CDR3 is TGTGCCAGCAGTTACTTGCTAGCGGGAGGGTACTACGAGCAGTACTTC. Amino acid sequence: CASSYLLAGGYYEQYF.

The chain employs TRBV28 and TRBJ1-1, with a weak D call TRBD1 (5 bases). The germline V gene has CDR1 MDHEN and CDR2 SYDVKM. The CDR3 extends over 16 amino acids. With 6 bases removed from V and 8 bases from J, the gap between germline ends came to 25 bases. CDR3 in amino acids: CASSPRGGRPRGEAFF. CDR3 DNA sequence: TGTGCCAGCAGCCCCCGGGGGGGGAGACCCCGAGGGGAAGCTTTCTTT.

The V gene is TRBV18, the J gene TRBJ1-1, with 8 bases aligning to TRBD1. Germline V gene lookup returns CDR1 KGHSH and CDR2 LQKENI. Losses at the gene ends were 5 bases for V and 3 bases for J; bases not matched to a gene: 5. This CDR3 comprises 14 residues. The DNA for the CDR3 is TGTGCCAGCTCAAAAATGGACAGGGACACTGAAGCTTTCTTT. It yields the protein CASSKMDRDTEAFF.

J is TRBJ2-3 and V is TRBV5-1; 8 bases fit TRBD2. Losses at the gene ends were 0 bases for V and 2 bases for J; bases not matched to a gene: 2. Germline V gene lookup returns CDR1 SGHRS and CDR2 YFSETQ. The CDR3 runs to 15 residues. The CDR3 sequence is CASSLAGRATDTQYF. The CDR3 coding sequence is TGCGCCAGCAGCTTGGCCGGGAGGGCCACAGATACGCAGTATTTT.